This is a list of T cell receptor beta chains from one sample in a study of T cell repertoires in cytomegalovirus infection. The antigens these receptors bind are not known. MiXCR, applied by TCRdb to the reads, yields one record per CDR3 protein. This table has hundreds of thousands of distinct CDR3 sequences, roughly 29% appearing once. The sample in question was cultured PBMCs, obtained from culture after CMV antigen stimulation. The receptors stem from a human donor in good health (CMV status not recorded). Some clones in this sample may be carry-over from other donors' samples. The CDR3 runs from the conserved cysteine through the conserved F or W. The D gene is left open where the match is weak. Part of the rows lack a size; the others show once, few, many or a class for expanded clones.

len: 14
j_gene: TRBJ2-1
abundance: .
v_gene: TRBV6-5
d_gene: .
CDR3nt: TGTGCCAGCAGTTACACAGTCTCCTACAATGAGCAGTTCTTC
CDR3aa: CASSYTVSYNEQFF

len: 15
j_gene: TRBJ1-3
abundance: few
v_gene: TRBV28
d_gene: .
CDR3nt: TGTGCCAGCAGTTTGGTCATGAACTCTGGAAACACCATATATTTT
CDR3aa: CASSLVMNSGNTIYF

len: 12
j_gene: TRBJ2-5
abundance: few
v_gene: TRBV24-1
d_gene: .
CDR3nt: TGTGCCACCAGTGAAGGGCCCGGGGCCCAGTACTTC
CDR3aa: CATSEGPGAQYF

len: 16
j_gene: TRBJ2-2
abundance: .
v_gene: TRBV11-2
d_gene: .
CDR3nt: TGTGCCAGCAGCCGCCTGGGCCAGGGGTCGGCCGGGGAGCTGTTTTTT
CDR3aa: CASSRLGQGSAGELFF

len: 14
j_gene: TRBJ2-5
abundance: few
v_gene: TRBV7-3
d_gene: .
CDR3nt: TGTGCCAGCAGCTTTACGGGTAGTCGGGAGACCCAGTACTTC
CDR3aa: CASSFTGSRETQYF

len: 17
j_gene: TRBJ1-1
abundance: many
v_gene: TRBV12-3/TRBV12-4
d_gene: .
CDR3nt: TGTGCCAGCAGTTTCCGGCCCCGACGGAAGATGAACACTGAAGCTTTCTTT
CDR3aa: CASSFRPRRKMNTEAFF

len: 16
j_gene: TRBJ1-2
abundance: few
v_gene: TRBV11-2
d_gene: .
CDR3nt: TGTGCCAGCAGCTCCGTGGTGGGGGTCCAAGTCTATGGCTACACCTTC
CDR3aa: CASSSVVGVQVYGYTF

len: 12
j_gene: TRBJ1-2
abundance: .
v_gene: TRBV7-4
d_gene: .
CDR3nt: TGTGCCAGCAGCTCAGCATTAAAGGGCTACACCTTC
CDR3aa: CASSSALKGYTF

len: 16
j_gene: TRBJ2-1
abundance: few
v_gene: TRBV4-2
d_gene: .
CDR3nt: TGTGCCAGCAGCCAGACCCTGGGACTGGAGTACAATGAGCAGTTCTTC
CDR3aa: CASSQTLGLEYNEQFF

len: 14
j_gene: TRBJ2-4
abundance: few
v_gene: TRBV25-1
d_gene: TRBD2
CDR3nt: TGTGCCAGCAGTGGCAGTCTAGCGGAAAACATTCAGTACTTC
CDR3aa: CASSGSLAENIQYF

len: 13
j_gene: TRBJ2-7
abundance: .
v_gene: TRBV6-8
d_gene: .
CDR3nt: TGTGCCAGCAGCCCGGGCAGTCGCTACGAGCAGTACTTC
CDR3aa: CASSPGSRYEQYF

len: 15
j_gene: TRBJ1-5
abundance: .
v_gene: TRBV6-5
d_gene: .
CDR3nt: TGTGCCAGCAGTTACCGGCAGGGAGGCAATCAGCCCCAGCATTTT
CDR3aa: CASSYRQGGNQPQHF

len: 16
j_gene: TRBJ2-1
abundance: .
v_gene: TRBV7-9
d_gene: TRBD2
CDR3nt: TGTGCCAGCAGCTTAGGCATTGGCGGGGGGCAAAATGAGCAGTTCTTC
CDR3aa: CASSLGIGGGQNEQFF

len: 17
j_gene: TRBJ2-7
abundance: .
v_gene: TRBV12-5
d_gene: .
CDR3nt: TGTGCTAGTGGTTTGGTTGTGATGCAGGGCACGTCCTACGAGCAGTACTTC
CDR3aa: CASGLVVMQGTSYEQYF

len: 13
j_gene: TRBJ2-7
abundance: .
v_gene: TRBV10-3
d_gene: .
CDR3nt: TGTGCCATCAGTGAACAGGGAAACTACGAGCAGTACTTC
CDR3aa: CAISEQGNYEQYF

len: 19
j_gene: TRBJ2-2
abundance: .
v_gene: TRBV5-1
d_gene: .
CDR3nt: TGCGCCAGCAGCTTGGATCCCTTTGTTAAGGGTACGAACACCGGGGAGCTGTTTTTT
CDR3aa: CASSLDPFVKGTNTGELFF

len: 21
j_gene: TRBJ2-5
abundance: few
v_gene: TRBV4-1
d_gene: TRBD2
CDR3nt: TGCGCCAGCAGCCAAGAAAGGCGGACTAGCGGGAACCCCCGCCAAGAAGAGACCCAGTACTTC
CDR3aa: CASSQERRTSGNPRQEETQYF

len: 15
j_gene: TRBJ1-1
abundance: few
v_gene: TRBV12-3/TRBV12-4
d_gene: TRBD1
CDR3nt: TGTGCCAGCAGCCCTGGTACAGGGGAATGGACTGAAGCTTTCTTT
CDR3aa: CASSPGTGEWTEAFF

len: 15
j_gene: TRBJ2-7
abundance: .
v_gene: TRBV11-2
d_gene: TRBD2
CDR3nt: TGTGCCAGCAGCCAAATAAAGGGACTAGTCGCCGAGCAGTACTTC
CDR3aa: CASSQIKGLVAEQYF

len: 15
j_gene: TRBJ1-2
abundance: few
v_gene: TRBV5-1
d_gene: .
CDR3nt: TGCGCCAGCAGCTTGGATGACGGTAACGGGTGGCGCCGAGCCTTC
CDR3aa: CASSLDDGNGWRRAF

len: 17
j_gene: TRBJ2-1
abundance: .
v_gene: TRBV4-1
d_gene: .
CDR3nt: TGCGCCAGCAGCCAAGATCAAATTGGACTACGTTACAATGAGCAGTTCTTC
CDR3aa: CASSQDQIGLRYNEQFF

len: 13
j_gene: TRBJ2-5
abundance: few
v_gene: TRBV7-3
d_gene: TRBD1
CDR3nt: TGTGCCAGCAGCTACGGGGACAGAGAGACCCAGTACTTC
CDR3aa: CASSYGDRETQYF

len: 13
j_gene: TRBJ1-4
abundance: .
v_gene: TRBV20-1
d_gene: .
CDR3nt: TGCAGTGCTAGAGATCGGGACACAGAAAAACTGTTTTTT
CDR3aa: CSARDRDTEKLFF

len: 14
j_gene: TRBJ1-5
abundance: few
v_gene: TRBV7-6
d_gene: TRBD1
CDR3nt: TGTGCCAGCAGCGGGACAGATAGCAATCAGCCCCAGCATTTT
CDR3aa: CASSGTDSNQPQHF

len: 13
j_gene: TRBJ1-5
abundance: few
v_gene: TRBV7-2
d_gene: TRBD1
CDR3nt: TGTGCCAGCAGCTTAGCCGGACAGGGAAAGGTCCATTTT
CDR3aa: CASSLAGQGKVHF

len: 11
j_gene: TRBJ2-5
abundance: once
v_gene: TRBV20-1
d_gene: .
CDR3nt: TGCAGTGCTAGTCTCCGAGAGACCCAGTACTTC
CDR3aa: CSASLRETQYF

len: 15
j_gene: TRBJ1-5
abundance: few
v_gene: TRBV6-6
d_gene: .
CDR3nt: TGTGCCAGCAGCCAAACCGGAGGAACCCAATCATCCCAGCATTTT
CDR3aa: CASSQTGGTQSSQHF

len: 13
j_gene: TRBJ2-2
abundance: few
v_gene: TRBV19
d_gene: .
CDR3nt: TGTGCCAGTGGCAGGGTGAACACCGGGGAGCTGTTTTTT
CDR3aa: CASGRVNTGELFF

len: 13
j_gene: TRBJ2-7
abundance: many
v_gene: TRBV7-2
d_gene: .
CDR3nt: TGTGCCAGCAGCTTAGCGGCTCTTGACGAGCAGTACTTC
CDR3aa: CASSLAALDEQYF

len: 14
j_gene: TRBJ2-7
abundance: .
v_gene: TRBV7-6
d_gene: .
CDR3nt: TGTGCCAGCATCTTGGGCGCGGGGGCGGGCGAGCAGTACTTC
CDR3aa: CASILGAGAGEQYF

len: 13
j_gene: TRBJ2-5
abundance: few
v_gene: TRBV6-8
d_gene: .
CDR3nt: TGTGCCAGCAGTCGGGCACCCCAAGAGACCCAGTACTTC
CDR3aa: CASSRAPQETQYF

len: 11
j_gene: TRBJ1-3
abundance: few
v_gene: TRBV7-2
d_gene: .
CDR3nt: TGTGCCAGCAGCTTGGGGGGCACCATATATTTT
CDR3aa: CASSLGGTIYF

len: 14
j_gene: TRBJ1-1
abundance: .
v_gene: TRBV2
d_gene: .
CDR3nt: TGTGCCAGCAGTGAAAGGCGATGGAACACTGAAGCTTTCTTT
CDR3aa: CASSERRWNTEAFF

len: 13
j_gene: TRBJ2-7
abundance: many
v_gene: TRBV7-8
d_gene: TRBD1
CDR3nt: TGTGCCAGCAGCACCGGGACAGCCTACGAGCAGTACTTC
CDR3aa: CASSTGTAYEQYF

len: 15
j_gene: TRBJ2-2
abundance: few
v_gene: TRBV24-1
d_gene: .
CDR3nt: TGTGCCACCAGTGATTTGGACAAGGGGTCCGGGGAGCTGTTTTTT
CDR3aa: CATSDLDKGSGELFF

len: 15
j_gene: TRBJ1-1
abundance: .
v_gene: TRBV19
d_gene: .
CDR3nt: TGTGCCAGTAGTATCGATAGGTGGACGAACACTGAAGCTTTCTTT
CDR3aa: CASSIDRWTNTEAFF

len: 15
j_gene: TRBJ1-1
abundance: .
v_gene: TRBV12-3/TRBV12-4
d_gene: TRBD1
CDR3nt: TGTGCCAGCAGTAAGTCGGGGACAGTAAACACTGAAGCTTTCTTT
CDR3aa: CASSKSGTVNTEAFF

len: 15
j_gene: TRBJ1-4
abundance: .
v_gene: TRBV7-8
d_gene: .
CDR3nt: TGTGCCAGCAGCTTACCCGGGACGGGAAATGAAAAACTGTTTTTT
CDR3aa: CASSLPGTGNEKLFF

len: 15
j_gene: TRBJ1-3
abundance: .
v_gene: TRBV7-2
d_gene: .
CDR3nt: TGTGCCAGCAGCTTAGTCGCAGGGCCGGGAAACACCATATATTTT
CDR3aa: CASSLVAGPGNTIYF

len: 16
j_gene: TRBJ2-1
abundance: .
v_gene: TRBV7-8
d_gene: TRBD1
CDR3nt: TGTGCCAGCAGCCCCAGGACAGGGGGCATCTACAATGAGCAGTTCTTC
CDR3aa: CASSPRTGGIYNEQFF

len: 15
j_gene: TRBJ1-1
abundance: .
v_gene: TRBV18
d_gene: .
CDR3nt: TGTGCCAGCTCACCACTGATGAGTAGGGACACTGAAGCTTTCTTT
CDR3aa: CASSPLMSRDTEAFF

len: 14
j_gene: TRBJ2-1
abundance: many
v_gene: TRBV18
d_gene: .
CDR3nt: TGTGCCAGCTCACCAAGGAGCTCCTACAATGAGCAGTTCTTC
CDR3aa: CASSPRSSYNEQFF

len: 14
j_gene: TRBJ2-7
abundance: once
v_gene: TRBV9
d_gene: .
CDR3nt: TGTGCCAGCAGCGTAGACCCAGGTCCCTACGAGCAGTACTTC
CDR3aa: CASSVDPGPYEQYF

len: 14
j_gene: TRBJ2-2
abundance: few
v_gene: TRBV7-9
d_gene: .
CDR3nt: TGTGCCAGCAGCTTGAGGGGTCGGACCGGGGAGCTGTTTTTT
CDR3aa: CASSLRGRTGELFF

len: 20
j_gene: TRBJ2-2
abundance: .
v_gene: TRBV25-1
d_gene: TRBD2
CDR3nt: TGTGCCAGCAGTGAATTCGGGATAGCGGGGGGGTCACCCCACACCGGGGAGCTGTTTTTT
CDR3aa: CASSEFGIAGGSPHTGELFF

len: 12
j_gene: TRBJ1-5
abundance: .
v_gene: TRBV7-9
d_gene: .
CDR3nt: TGTGCCAGCAGCTTAGATACCCAGCCCCAGCATTTT
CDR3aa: CASSLDTQPQHF

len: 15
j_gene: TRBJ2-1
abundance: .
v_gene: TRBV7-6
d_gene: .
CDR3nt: TGTGCCAGCAGCCAAAAGCGGTACTCCTACAATGAGCAGTTCTTC
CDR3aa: CASSQKRYSYNEQFF

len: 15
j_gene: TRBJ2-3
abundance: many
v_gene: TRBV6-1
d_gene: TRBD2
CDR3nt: TGTGCCAGCAGCCGGGGACTAGCGGGCACAGATACGCAGTATTTT
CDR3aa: CASSRGLAGTDTQYF

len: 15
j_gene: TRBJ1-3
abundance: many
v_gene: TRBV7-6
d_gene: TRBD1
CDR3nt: TGTGCCAGCAGCTTGGACAGGGCCTCTGGAAACACCATATATTTT
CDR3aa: CASSLDRASGNTIYF

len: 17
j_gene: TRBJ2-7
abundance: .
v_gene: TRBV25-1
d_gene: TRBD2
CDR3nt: TGTGCCAGCAGTGAATCCCGACCGGGACTAGCGGGAGACGAGCAGTACTTC
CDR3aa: CASSESRPGLAGDEQYF

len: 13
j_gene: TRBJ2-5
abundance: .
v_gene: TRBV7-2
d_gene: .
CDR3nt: TGTGCCAGCACCCTAGCAGTAGAAGAGACCCAGTACTTC
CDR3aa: CASTLAVEETQYF

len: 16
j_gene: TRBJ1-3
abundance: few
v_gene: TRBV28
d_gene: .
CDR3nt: TGTGCCAGCACCCCCGACACGGAGTCCTCTGGAAACACCATATATTTT
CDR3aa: CASTPDTESSGNTIYF

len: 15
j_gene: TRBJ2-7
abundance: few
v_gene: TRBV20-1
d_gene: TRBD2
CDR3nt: TGCAGTGCTAGAGAAGGGACTAGCGGGGTGGGGGAGCAGTACTTC
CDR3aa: CSAREGTSGVGEQYF

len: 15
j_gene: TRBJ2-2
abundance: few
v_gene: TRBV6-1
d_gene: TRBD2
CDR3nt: TGTGCCAGCAACCGGGCACTAGCGGGGACCGGGGAGCTGTTTTTT
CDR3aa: CASNRALAGTGELFF

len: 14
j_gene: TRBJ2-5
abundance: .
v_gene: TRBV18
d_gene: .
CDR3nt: TGTGCCAGCTCACCAAAAGGGAGCAGCGAGACCCAGTACTTC
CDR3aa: CASSPKGSSETQYF